This TCR beta chain emerged from a study of blood T cell repertoires in COVID-19. Whole-study context: The study drew acute and convalescent COVID-19 samples from the United States, Italy and Spain.

Here immunoSEQ multiplex PCR was the method, and the copy in TCRdb shows in-frame clones only, minus some. In the table there are about 140,000 clones, approximately 86% of which are singletons. Germline values: CDR1 LGHDT, CDR2 YNNKEL (reference sequence). The CDR3 length is 15 residues. V lost 1 base, J lost 2 bases, and 12 bases lay in between. Recruitment covered 25 or so US areas and drew participants whose ages spanned about 18 to 89 years. For recovered donors of Cohort 3, there were two negative PCRs, clearance, or symptom resolution. Material: PBMCs or T cells enriched from blood (not recorded which). This chain joins TRBV3-1 (or the pseudogene TRBV3-2) and TRBJ2-7; D is unresolved. The origin of this receptor is a woman aged 40 to 49 who had recovered from COVID-19. The CDR3, as DNA: TGTGCCAGCAGCCAAGCCGCTCTAACGGCCTACGAGCAGTACTTC. Amino acids: CASSQAALTAYEQYF.